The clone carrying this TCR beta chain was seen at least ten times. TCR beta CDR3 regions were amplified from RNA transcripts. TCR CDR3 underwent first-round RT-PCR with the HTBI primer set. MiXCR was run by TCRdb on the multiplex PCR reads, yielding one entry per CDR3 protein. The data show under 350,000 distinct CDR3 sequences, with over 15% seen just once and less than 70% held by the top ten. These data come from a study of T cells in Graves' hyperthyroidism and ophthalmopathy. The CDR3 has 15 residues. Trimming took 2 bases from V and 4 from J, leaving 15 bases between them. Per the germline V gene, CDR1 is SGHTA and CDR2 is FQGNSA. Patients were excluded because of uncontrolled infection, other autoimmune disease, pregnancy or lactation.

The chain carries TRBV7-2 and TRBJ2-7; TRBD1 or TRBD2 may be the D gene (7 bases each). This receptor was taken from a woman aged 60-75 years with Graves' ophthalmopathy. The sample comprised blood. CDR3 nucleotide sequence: TGTGCCAGCAGCTTACAAACAGGGGAGGGTTACGAGCAGTACTTC. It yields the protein CASSLQTGEGYEQYF.